This TCR beta chain is drawn from a study of low-dose radiotherapy and immunotherapy resistance in tumors. Study-wide context: Every two weeks patients got nivolumab 240 mg flat dose, plus ipilimumab 1 mg/kg every six weeks, intravenously.

Indicated time point: after trial treatment. Indicated treatment: LDRT plus nivolumab, ipilimumab, low-dose cyclophosphamide and aspirin (RACIN trial). In the RACIN dose-escalation trial, donors got nivolumab plus ipilimumab with aspirin, cyclophosphamide and radiotherapy. Patients qualified if they had advanced solid tumors that lacked tumor-infiltrating lymphocytes. The CDR3 is 15 amino acids. After removal of 6 bases from V and 0 bases from J, the junction contained 5 bases not matched to a gene. There are a few counts of this clonotype. PCR amplification of the TCRs was performed with Phusion for 15 to 25 PCR cycles, and it relied on a constant-region primer together with a V-primer adapter. TCRdb re-analysed the reads in MiXCR, keeping a single row per CDR3 protein. The table includes 50,000 or so distinct CDR3 sequences, 33% detected once.

Material: PBMCs, obtained after low-dose radiotherapy plus immunotherapy. This receptor was identified in a male donor with rectosigmoid adenocarcinoma. This sequence joins TRBV12-3 or TRBV12-4 and TRBJ2-1, with 7 bases fitting TRBD2. CDR3 sequence: CASSRSGNSYNEQFF. In DNA form, the CDR3 reads TGTGCCAGCAGCCGGAGCGGGAACTCCTACAATGAGCAGTTCTTC.